This record covers a single T cell receptor (beta chain). As yet, its antigen is unknown. V trimming: 1 base; J trimming: 6 bases; junction bases outside the gene matches: 4. The CDR3 runs 15 residues. CDR1 and CDR2 (germline): SGHTA, FQGNSA. Reverse transcribing all isolated RNA meant expressed TCRB transcripts were sequenced. The table came from immunoSEQ multiplex PCR; TCRdb's copy has only in-frame clones and leaves some out. The repertoire consists of 40,000 to 45,000 clones, with around 70% occurring once and the leading ten covering about 2%. This entry comes from a study of beta chain features in type 1 diabetes. Using CD45RO/CCR7/CD25/CD127/CD95/CD27, CD4+ naive, central memory, regulatory and stem cell-like memory cells were sorted. Whole-study results and caveats: TCRB CDR3 length was moderately but significantly reduced in all four CD4+ subsets of Type 1 diabetes patients. Short templates might get an advantage during PCR, and this would be equal in patients and controls.

The source of this sequence is a young woman with type 1 diabetes. This chain links TRBV7-2 with TRBJ2-2, with 8 bases identical to TRBD2. The specimen sequenced was Tregs from blood. CDR3 nucleotides: TGTGCCAGCAGCTTAGTGTCCGGGGGGGCCGGGGAGCTGTTTTTT. This sequence encodes CASSLVSGGAGELFF.